The present T cell receptor (beta chain) was sequenced within a study of blood T cells in healthy people across ages. With a J-beta primer mix and a sample-barcoded 5' primer, a second PCR ran roughly 6 to 11 cycles. TCRdb used MiXCR to reprocess the 5' RACE reads, holding one entry per CDR3 protein. The data contain 1 million or so distinct CDR3 sequences, approximately 25% of them seen just once; the ten biggest clones take up about 0.69%. V lost 8 bases, J lost 2 bases, and 9 bases stayed unmatched. The CDR3 consists of 16 residues. CDR1 is SNHLY, CDR2 FYNNEI, per germline. The sample also formed part of further work on T cells of mothers and their children.

The J gene is TRBJ2-3, the V gene TRBV2; 11 bases map to TRBD2. Sequenced: blood. The TCR sequence derives from a girl aged 2-10 years in good health. CDR3 in DNA: TGTGCCAGCGCCACCGGGACTAGCGGCCCCACAGATACGCAGTATTTT. This gives the protein CASATGTSGPTDTQYF.